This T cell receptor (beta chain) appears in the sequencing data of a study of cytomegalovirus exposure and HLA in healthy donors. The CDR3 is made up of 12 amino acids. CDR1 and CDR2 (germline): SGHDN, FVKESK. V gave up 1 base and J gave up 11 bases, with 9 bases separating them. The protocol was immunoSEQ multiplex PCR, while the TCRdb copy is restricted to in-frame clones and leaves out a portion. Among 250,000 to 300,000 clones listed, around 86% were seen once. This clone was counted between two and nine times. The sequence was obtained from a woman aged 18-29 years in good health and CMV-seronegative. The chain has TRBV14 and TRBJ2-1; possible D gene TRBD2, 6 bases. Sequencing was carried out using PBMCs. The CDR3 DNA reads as TGTGCCAGCAGCCAAGCGGCGGGACAGCAGTTCTTC. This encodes CASSQAAGQQFF.